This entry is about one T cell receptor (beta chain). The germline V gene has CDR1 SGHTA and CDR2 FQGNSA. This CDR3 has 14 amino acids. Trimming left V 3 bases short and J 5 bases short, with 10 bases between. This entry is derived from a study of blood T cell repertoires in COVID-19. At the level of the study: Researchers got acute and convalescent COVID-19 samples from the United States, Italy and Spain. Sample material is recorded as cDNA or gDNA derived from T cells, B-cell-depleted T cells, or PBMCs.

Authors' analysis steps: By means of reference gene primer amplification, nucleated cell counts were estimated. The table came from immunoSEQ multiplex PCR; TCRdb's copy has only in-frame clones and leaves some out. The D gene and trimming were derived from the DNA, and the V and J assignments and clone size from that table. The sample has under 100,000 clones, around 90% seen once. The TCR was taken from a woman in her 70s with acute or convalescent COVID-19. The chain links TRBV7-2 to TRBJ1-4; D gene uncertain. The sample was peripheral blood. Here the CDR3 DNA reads TGTGCCAGCAGCTTGTCTTCCCTCAATGAAAAACTGTTTTTT. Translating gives CASSLSSLNEKLFF.